A single sample is the source of the 20 T cell receptor beta chains below, sequenced in a study of T cells in Graves' hyperthyroidism and ophthalmopathy. Template material for amplifying TCR beta CDR3 regions consisted of RNA transcripts. Using the HTBI primer set, a first-round RT-PCR was run on the TCR CDR3. TCRdb called the multiplex PCR reads again in MiXCR, with one record for every CDR3 protein. The top ten hold roughly a third of the sample, which has about 640,000 distinct CDR3 sequences, roughly 20% seen once. Sequences were obtained from blood. Every receptor here comes from a man under 40 with Graves' ophthalmopathy.

The chain combines TRBV7-9 with TRBJ1-2; D is unclear. The germline gives CDR1 SEHNR, CDR2 FQNEAQ (reference sequence). Trimming took 8 bases from V and 4 from J, leaving 14 bases between them. This CDR3 spans 13 amino acids. In nucleotides, the CDR3 is TGTGCCAGCGGGGATTGGACCGCCTATGGCTACACCTTC. Translation: CASGDWTAYGYTF.

The chain uses TRBV5-4 and TRBJ2-1; D gene ambiguous. This CDR3 is built from 17 residues. Germline CDR1 reads SGHNT; CDR2 reads YYREEE (reference sequence). V was clipped by 2 bases and J by 0 bases, with 15 bases between them. This CDR3 reads CASSLGLGSPSYNEQFF. The CDR3 DNA sequence: TGTGCCAGCAGCTTAGGTCTCGGATCACCCTCCTACAATGAGCAGTTCTTC. Variable domain in full (rest from reference TRBV5-4 and TRBJ2-1): ETGVTQSPTHLIKTRGQQVTLRCSSQSGHNTVSWYQQALGQGPQFIFQYYREEENGRGNFPPRFSGLQFPNYSSELNVNALELDDSALYLCASSLGLGSPSYNEQFFGPGTRLTVL.

The chain recombines TRBV7-9 with TRBJ2-5; D remains unclear. V dropped 8 bases and J dropped 9 bases, with 19 bases sitting between them. The CDR3 is 13 amino acids. Germline V lookup: CDR1 SEHNR, CDR2 FQNEAQ (reference sequence). The CDR3 nucleotides read TGTGCCAGCCACAGCACCGCAATTTCGGCCCAGTACTTC. Translated: CASHSTAISAQYF.

This clonotype was recorded at least ten times. This chain uses TRBV7-8 with TRBJ2-5; D possibly uses TRBD1 or TRBD2 (5 bases each). Germline values: CDR1 SGHVS, CDR2 FQNEAQ. V was clipped by 0 bases and J by 3 bases, with 8 bases between them. The CDR3 is made up of 14 amino acids. The CDR3 sequence is CASSLAGREETQYF. The DNA for the CDR3 is TGTGCCAGCAGCTTAGCGGGACGTGAAGAGACCCAGTACTTC.

This clonotype was detected many times. J is TRBJ1-6 and V is TRBV30; D is perhaps TRBD1 (6 bases). The CDR3 is made up of 12 amino acids. Trimming pared 0 bases from V and 12 bases from J, leaving 9 bases between. Looked up from germline, CDR1 is GTSNPN and CDR2 is SVGIG (reference sequence). The CDR3 is CAWSVQGGPLHF. The CDR3 nucleotides read TGTGCCTGGAGTGTACAGGGAGGACCCCTCCACTTT.

The chain joins TRBV7-8 to TRBJ2-6; D unclear. The CDR3 extends over 16 amino acids. Germline V gene lookup returns CDR1 SGHVS and CDR2 FQNEAQ. Trimming stripped 1 base from V and 2 bases from J, with 9 bases between. The CDR3 coding sequence is TGTGCCAGCAGCTTAGACTGGGCACCTGGGGCCAACGTCCTGACTTTC. Protein: CASSLDWAPGANVLTF.

The CDR3 loop is CASSYLAGTTDTQYF. The CDR3 nucleotides read TGTGCCAGCAGTTACCTAGCGGGGACCACAGATACGCAGTATTTT. The V and J genes are TRBV27 and TRBJ2-3; 9 nucleotides align to TRBD2. The germline V gene encodes CDR1 MNHEY and CDR2 SMNVEV (reference sequence). This CDR3 has 15 residues. The junction had 4 bases not matched to a gene; V was cut back by 4 bases and J by 2 bases.

The chain uses TRBV11-2 and TRBJ2-3; TRBD1 might be the D (5 bases). V was pared by 5 bases and J by 7 bases, with 16 bases between. The CDR3 covers 14 residues. The germline CDR1 and CDR2 sequences are SGHAT and FQNNGV. The CDR3 coding sequence is TGTGCCAGCAGCATGACGCTCGGACATAATACGCAGTATTTT. Encoded protein: CASSMTLGHNTQYF.

This clonotype was seen a few times. The CDR3 sequence is CASSLGRSGRADTGELFF. The CDR3 region has the DNA TGTGCCAGCAGCTTAGGCCGTAGCGGGAGGGCGGACACCGGGGAGCTGTTTTTT. The V and J genes are TRBV13 and TRBJ2-2; TRBD2 agrees at 11 bases. Trimming removed 0 bases from V and 3 bases from J; junction bases left unmatched: 6. The CDR3 totals 18 residues. Germline V CDR1 and CDR2: PRHDT, FYEKMQ (reference sequence).

In its sample, this clonotype was seen many times. The chain is built from TRBV28 and TRBJ2-7; 12 nucleotides agree with TRBD2. V dropped 3 bases and J dropped 6; count of bases not matched to a gene: 3. The CDR3 is 14 amino acids. The germline V gene has CDR1 MDHEN and CDR2 SYDVKM. The CDR3 here is CASSLTSGSGEQYF. DNA of the CDR3: TGTGCCAGCAGTTTGACTAGCGGGAGTGGCGAGCAGTACTTC.

This clonotype came up many times. The rearrangement links TRBV7-2 to TRBJ1-5; no clear D gene. Trimming removed 0 bases at V and 7 bases at J, with 10 bases between. Germline V gene sequence: CDR1 SGHTA, CDR2 FQGNSA. The CDR3 totals 14 residues. For the CDR3, the DNA is TGTGCCAGCAGCTTAGCACACAGTCGGCAGCCCCAGCATTTT. It codes for CASSLAHSRQPQHF.

The chain combines TRBV7-2 with TRBJ1-6, with 7 bases fitting TRBD1. Trimming at V came to 5 bases and at J to 7 bases, leaving 8 bases not matched to a gene. Germline assignment: CDR1 SGHTA and CDR2 FQGNSA. This CDR3 has 15 residues. CDR3 region: CASSLQGTENSPLHF. The CDR3, as DNA: TGTGCCAGCAGCCTACAGGGGACGGAAAATTCACCCCTCCACTTT.

This clonotype was detected ten times or more. The chain carries TRBV11-2 and TRBJ1-1; D gene uncertain. Looked up from germline, CDR1 is SGHAT and CDR2 is FQNNGV. Trimming removed 2 bases from V and 3 bases from J, with 7 bases in between. The CDR3 sequence is 13 residues long. The CDR3 DNA is TGTGCCAGCAGCTTATACGGGGACACTGAAGCTTTCTTT. Encoded protein: CASSLYGDTEAFF.

In this sample, this clonotype turned up once. This rearrangement joins TRBV30 to TRBJ1-2, with TRBD1 identical over 10 bases. V shed 3 bases and J 8 bases; nucleotides not matched to a gene: 6. CDR3 size: 13 residues. Germline V gene sequence: CDR1 GTSNPN, CDR2 SVGIG (reference sequence). CDR3 DNA: TGTGCCTGGAGCGGCGGGACAGGGGTCGGCTACACCTTC. It is translated as CAWSGGTGVGYTF.

The chain recombines TRBV6-1 with TRBJ2-7; TRBD1 matches at 9 bases. The CDR3 extends over 16 amino acids. CDR1 and CDR2 (germline): MNHNS, SASEGT. V shed 4 bases and J 5 bases; nucleotides not matched to a gene: 12. CDR3: CASSAPRGTGTDEQYF. CDR3 in DNA: TGTGCCAGCAGTGCCCCTCGTGGGACAGGGACGGACGAGCAGTACTTC.

This clonotype was seen only a few times. In nucleotides, the CDR3 is TGTGCCAGCAGCCAAGATAGGCTAGCGTCGTACAATGAGCAGTTCTTC. This codes for CASSQDRLASYNEQFF. The V and J genes are TRBV4-2 and TRBJ2-1, with a tentative D call TRBD2 (6 bases). The germline V gene has CDR1 LGHNA and CDR2 YNFKEQ. The CDR3 runs 16 residues. V lost 0 bases to trimming and J lost 4 bases, with 13 bases between them.

The chain links TRBV5-1 to TRBJ2-1; D unclear. The CDR3 has 14 residues. Germline assignment: CDR1 SGHRS and CDR2 YFSETQ. Trimming pared 3 bases from V and 12 bases from J, leaving 19 bases between. CDR3 sequence reads: CASSSIQADDWQFF. In DNA form, the CDR3 reads TGCGCCAGCAGCTCTATACAAGCCGACGACTGGCAGTTCTTC. Using reference TRBV5-1 and TRBJ2-1 for the parts outside the CDR3, the full variable domain is KAGVTQTPRYLIKTRGQQVTLSCSPISGHRSVSWYQQTPGQGLQFLFEYFSETQRNKGNFPGRFSGRQFSNSRSEMNVSTLELGDSALYLCASSSIQADDWQFFGPGTRLTVL.

Ten or more counts support this clonotype. J is TRBJ1-5 and V is TRBV28, with a tentative D call TRBD1 (6 bases). The V end lost 6 bases, the J end lost 3 bases, and 18 bases lay between the germline ends. Germline CDR1 is MDHEN and CDR2 is SYDVKM. CDR3 length: 16 amino acids. CDR3 sequence: CASSPRGGTHNQPQHF. The DNA of the CDR3 is TGTGCCAGCAGCCCCAGGGGAGGGACGCACAATCAGCCCCAGCATTTT.

This chain links TRBV20-1 with TRBJ1-4; 9 bases match TRBD1. The CDR3 is made up of 13 amino acids. The V segment lost 5 bases and the J segment 11 bases; nucleotides outside the gene matches: 9. CDR1 is DFQATT and CDR2 is SNEGSKA in the germline V gene (reference sequence). The CDR3 loop reads CSADTGGPGKLFF. The CDR3, as DNA: TGCAGTGCTGACACAGGGGGCCCGGGGAAACTGTTTTTT.

This clonotype was recorded many times. The chain couples TRBV27 to TRBJ1-5; TRBD1 agrees at 8 bases. This CDR3 has 14 residues. The ends lost 3 bases at V and 6 bases at J; junction bases unmatched: 4. CDR1 and CDR2 (germline): MNHEY, SMNVEV (reference sequence). CDR3 nucleotide sequence: TGTGCCAGCAGTTTCACAGGGGGAAGTCAGCCCCAGCATTTT. Encoded protein: CASSFTGGSQPQHF.